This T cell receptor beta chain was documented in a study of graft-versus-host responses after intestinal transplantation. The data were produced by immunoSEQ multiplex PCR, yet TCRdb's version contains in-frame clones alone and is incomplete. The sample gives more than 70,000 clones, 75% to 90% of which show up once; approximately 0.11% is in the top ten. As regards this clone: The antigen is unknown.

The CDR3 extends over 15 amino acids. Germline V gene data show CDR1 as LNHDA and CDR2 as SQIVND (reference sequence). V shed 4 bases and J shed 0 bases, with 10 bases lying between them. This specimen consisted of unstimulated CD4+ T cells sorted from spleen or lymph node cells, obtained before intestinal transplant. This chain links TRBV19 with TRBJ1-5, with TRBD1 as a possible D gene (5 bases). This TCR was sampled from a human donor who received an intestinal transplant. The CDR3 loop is CASSTATDSNQPQHF. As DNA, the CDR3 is TGTGCCAGTAGTACCGCGACAGATAGCAATCAGCCCCAGCATTTT. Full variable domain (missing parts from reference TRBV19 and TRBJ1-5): DGGITQSPKYLFRKEGQNVTLSCEQNLNHDAMYWYRQDPGQGLRLIYYSQIVNDFQKGDIAEGYSVSREKKESFPLTVTSAQKNPTAFYLCASSTATDSNQPQHFGDGTRLSIL.